This TCR beta chain is from a study of PD-L1 blockade in urothelial cancer. On the study more broadly: About 90% of the roughly 29 patients comprised males who had bladder-origin urothelial cancer. As for prior chemotherapy regimens, patients had received 0 to 3.

Stated time point: pretreatment peripheral blood. Patients suffered from locally advanced or metastatic urothelial carcinoma. Some clones are missing from TCRdb's copy, which holds only in-frame ones; the method was immunoSEQ multiplex PCR. The table lists over 30,000 clones, approximately 87% of them singletons. The CDR3 spans 14 residues. In germline, CDR1 is SGHNT, CDR2 YENEEA. V was clipped by 5 bases and J by 0 bases, with 10 bases between them. The rearrangement uses TRBV11-3 and TRBJ1-1; TRBD1 might be the D (5 bases). The clonotype comes from a man aged 55 to 70 with urothelial cancer. The source material was PBMCs, sampled around atezolizumab (anti-PD-L1) treatment. The CDR3, as DNA: TGTGCCAGCAGCCCCGGAGGGGTGAACACTGAAGCTTTCTTT. Translating it yields CASSPGGVNTEAFF.